This T cell receptor (beta chain) was observed in a study of blood T cell repertoires in COVID-19. In the source study's methods: Estimation of nucleated cell counts was performed using reference gene primer amplification. Assay: immunoSEQ multiplex PCR; the TCRdb copy retains only in-frame clones and omits some. From that table come the V and J calls and clone size; the DNA was used to work out D and trimming. The profile shows approximately 210,000 clones, 80% of them singletons. CDR3 length: 11 residues. Trimming took 5 bases from V and 4 from J, leaving 5 bases between them. Donors were grouped by their self-reported clinical history.

This chain joins TRBV12-3 or TRBV12-4 and TRBJ1-1; D is unclear. Sample: PBMCs or T cells enriched from blood (not recorded which). The clonotype originates from a man in his thirties or forties with acute COVID-19. This chain's CDR3 is CASSISTEAFF. DNA for the CDR3: TGTGCCAGCAGTATCTCCACTGAAGCTTTCTTT.